Listed below are T cell receptor beta chains from one sample, sequenced in a study of cytomegalovirus exposure and HLA in healthy donors. Sequenced by immunoSEQ multiplex PCR; TCRdb stores in-frame clones only, minus some. The table lists around 160,000 clones, roughly 85% of them singletons. Specimen: PBMCs. The receptor set was obtained from a male donor in good health and CMV-seropositive. The CDR3 runs from the conserved cysteine through the conserved F or W. D genes are given only for firm matches. Only part of the rows carry a size: once, few, many, or a class if the clone is expanded.

v_gene	d_gene	abundance	j_gene	CDR3nt	CDR3aa
TRBV5-6	.	.	TRBJ2-2	TGTGCCAGCAGCTTTAGAAACACCGGGGAGCTGTTTTTT	CASSFRNTGELFF
TRBV6-5	.	.	TRBJ1-2	TGTGCCAGCAGTTACTCGTTTCAGGGCTATGGCTACACCTTC	CASSYSFQGYGYTF
TRBV6-1	.	.	TRBJ2-1	TGTGCCAGCAGTCCCCAAAGCGCTTACAATGAGCAGTTCTTC	CASSPQSAYNEQFF
TRBV30	.	few	TRBJ2-5	TGTGCCTGGAGTGTACACGTGGGAGTTCTAGGAGAGACCCAGTACTTC	CAWSVHVGVLGETQYF
TRBV7-9	.	.	TRBJ2-3	TGTGCCAGCAGCTTAACGGGGATTGCAGATACGCAGTATTTT	CASSLTGIADTQYF
TRBV6-6	.	.	TRBJ1-1	TGTGCCAGCAGTTACATGGGGGCGTTCAGTGAAGCTTTCTTT	CASSYMGAFSEAFF
TRBV28	.	.	TRBJ2-7	TGTGCCAGCAGTTTAGGAGGACGCGAGCAGTACTTC	CASSLGGREQYF
TRBV18	.	.	TRBJ1-2	TGTGCCAGCTCGCGCCCACAGGGAATCTACACCTTC	CASSRPQGIYTF
TRBV11-2	TRBD1	.	TRBJ2-3	TGTGCCAGCAGCTCCCGGGACAGGGGGATTCTTAGCACAGATACGCAGTATTTT	CASSSRDRGILSTDTQYF
TRBV4-3	TRBD1	.	TRBJ1-4	TGCGCCAGCAGCCAACCACGACAGGGGGATGAAAAACTGTTTTTT	CASSQPRQGDEKLFF
TRBV11-2	TRBD1	.	TRBJ2-7	TGTGCCAGCACGCTCAGACAGGGCTCCTACGAGCAGTACTTC	CASTLRQGSYEQYF
TRBV7-9	.	.	TRBJ2-3	TGTGCCAGCGGGTCGGGGACTAGCACAGATACGCAGTATTTT	CASGSGTSTDTQYF
TRBV10-3	TRBD1	.	TRBJ1-2	TGTGCCATCGGTTCCGGGACAGGGGCCTATGGCTACACCTTC	CAIGSGTGAYGYTF
TRBV5-1	.	few	TRBJ2-1	TGCGCCAGCAGCCCCCTAGCGAGTGAGCAGTTCTTC	CASSPLASEQFF
TRBV7-6	.	.	TRBJ2-7	TGTGCCAGCAGCCCCGGGAAGGACGAGCAGTACTTC	CASSPGKDEQYF
TRBV19	.	.	TRBJ2-1	TGTGCCAGTAGTCGGGACTCCTACAATGAGCAGTTCTTC	CASSRDSYNEQFF
TRBV27	.	.	TRBJ2-4	TGTGCCAGCAGTAGACCGACAGGCCTAGCCAAAAACATTCAGTACTTC	CASSRPTGLAKNIQYF
TRBV19	.	.	TRBJ2-5	TGTGCCAGTAGTATAGTTGGGGGGGCTCAAGAGACCCAGTACTTC	CASSIVGGAQETQYF
TRBV6-5	TRBD1	.	TRBJ1-4	TGTGCCAGCAGTTCGCAGGGGGCTAATGAAAAACTGTTTTTT	CASSSQGANEKLFF
TRBV5-4	.	.	TRBJ1-2	TGTGCCAGCAGCTGGGGGGGTTCTGGCTACACCTTC	CASSWGGSGYTF
TRBV6-4	.	.	TRBJ1-1	TGTGCCAGCAGCCGGACAGAATTAAACACTGAAGCTTTCTTT	CASSRTELNTEAFF
TRBV10-3	TRBD1	.	TRBJ2-1	TGTGCCAACCAGGGGGCTGACGAGCAGTTCTTC	CANQGADEQFF
TRBV5-1	.	.	TRBJ2-7	TGCGCCAGCAGCTTGGTCCAGGGGCTCAACGAGCAGTACTTC	CASSLVQGLNEQYF
TRBV6-6	TRBD1	.	TRBJ1-2	TGTGCCATCTCCGGGACAGGGTACTATGGCTACACCTTC	CAISGTGYYGYTF
TRBV7-2	.	.	TRBJ2-5	TGTGCCAGCAGCCATATCGGGGTTGAGACCCAGTACTTC	CASSHIGVETQYF
TRBV11-2	.	.	TRBJ1-2	TGTGCCAGCAGCTCCCTCTCGGGGGGGTATGGCTACACCTTC	CASSSLSGGYGYTF
TRBV5-8	.	.	TRBJ1-1	TGTGCCAGCCCCCAAGGTACAGTGAACACTGAAGCTTTCTTT	CASPQGTVNTEAFF
TRBV7-9	.	.	TRBJ2-7	TGTGCCAGCAGCGCGACAGGGCGGGAAGGCTACGAGCAGTACTTC	CASSATGREGYEQYF